The present T cell receptor beta chain was sequenced within a study of shared clonotypes between healthy human individuals. Study overall: Donors had three CD4 naive, three CD4 memory, two CD8 naive and one CD8 memory plate apiece. Study results and caveats: Generally, naive subsets came out with larger estimated richness than memory subsets. Despite large depth, sorted-subset datasets appeared incompletely sequenced. Clonotype sharing across several donors was observed for 4% to 5.5% of naive CD4 clonotypes.

The V end lost 6 bases, the J end lost 2 bases, and 14 bases lay between the germline ends. CDR1 MNHNY and CDR2 SVGAGI come from the germline V gene (reference sequence). The CDR3 spans 15 residues. A remark on this clone: Antigen: not known.

The protocol was immunoSEQ multiplex PCR, while the TCRdb copy is restricted to in-frame clones and leaves out a portion. The sample lists roughly 2.5 million clones, approximately 92% occurring once. This sequence originates from a man aged 18 to 30 in good health. Sequenced material: naive CD4+ T cells sorted from blood. Subset meaning: CD45RA+ positively selected. V usage is TRBV6-6 and J usage is TRBJ1-5, with D unclear. Here the CDR3 DNA reads TGTGCCAGCAGCTACACCCTCGGGGGCAATCAGCCCCAGCATTTT. Protein: CASSYTLGGNQPQHF.